This TCR beta chain was recorded in a study of blood T cell repertoires in COVID-19. Study-wide background: T cells, B-cell-depleted T cells, or PBMCs supplied cDNA or gDNA.

TCRdb's copy holds only in-frame clones and misses some; the assay was immunoSEQ multiplex PCR. The top ten clones hold about 4.5% of a sample with around 110,000 clones, about nine tenths of them seen once. There are 16 residues in the CDR3. Germline V gives CDR1 MNHEY, CDR2 SVGAGI. Trimming pared 0 bases from V and 3 bases from J, leaving 14 bases between. This TCR came from a man in his forties with acute or convalescent COVID-19. This sequence joins TRBV6-5 and TRBJ1-1; D gene uncertain. Input material: peripheral blood. CDR3: CASSYSPRVGDTEAFF. DNA for the CDR3: TGTGCCAGCAGTTACTCACCGAGGGTAGGTGACACTGAAGCTTTCTTT.